A single sample is the source of the 19 T cell receptor beta chains below, sequenced in a study of T-cell memory formation after mild COVID-19. TCRdb reprocessed the 5' RACE reads via MiXCR and lists one record per CDR3 protein. The sample has 350,000 to 450,000 distinct CDR3 sequences, 20% seen once. The sequenced sample was PBMCs or a T cell subset sorted from them (not recorded which). The receptors were sampled from an adult woman who had mild COVID-19 (a few samples of this study predate the infection). Cell type and time point are not known.

This clonotype has more than one count but fewer than ten. The CDR3 coding sequence is TGTGCCAGCAGTGATTGGGTCGGAAGGGATGAAAAACTGTTTTTT. Residues: CASSDWVGRDEKLFF. The chain employs TRBV2 and TRBJ1-4; D remains ambiguous. Trimming left V 3 bases short and J 6 bases short, with 14 bases between. Germline V gene lookup returns CDR1 SNHLY and CDR2 FYNNEI. The CDR3 consists of 15 residues.

This sequence joins TRBV7-6 and TRBJ2-5, with D hard to call. The germline gives CDR1 SGHVS, CDR2 FNYEAQ. V was cut by 4 bases and J by 9 bases, with 9 bases left in between. The CDR3 is 11 residues long. The CDR3 spells CASSSTPSQYF. The CDR3 DNA is TGTGCCAGCAGCTCGACCCCGTCCCAGTACTTC.

The table lists this clonotype with a few counts. V usage is TRBV3-1 and J usage is TRBJ2-7; a possible D gene is TRBD1 (5 bases). The V and J ends lost 1 base and 2 bases respectively, with 12 bases between them. The CDR3 consists of 15 residues. The germline V gene encodes CDR1 LGHDT and CDR2 YNNKEL (reference sequence). CDR3 region: CASSQVPDSAYEQYF. The DNA of the CDR3 is TGTGCCAGCAGCCAAGTCCCCGACAGCGCCTACGAGCAGTACTTC.

The rearrangement links TRBV25-1 to TRBJ1-4; perhaps TRBD1 as D (5 bases). The CDR3 sequence is 13 residues long. Trimming cost V 7 bases and J 4 bases, with 10 bases left between them. In germline, CDR1 is MGHDK, CDR2 SYGVNS. The CDR3 is CASTGTLNEKLFF. For the CDR3, the DNA is TGTGCCAGCACCGGGACTCTTAATGAAAAACTGTTTTTT.

The chain uses TRBV6-5 and TRBJ2-1, with TRBD1 identical over 10 bases. The V segment lost 0 bases and the J segment 4 bases; nucleotides outside the gene matches: 6. CDR3 length: 17 amino acids. Germline V gene sequence: CDR1 MNHEY, CDR2 SVGAGI. The CDR3 reads CASSYSMGQGRYNEQFF. The CDR3 bases are TGTGCCAGCAGTTACTCGATGGGACAGGGGCGATACAATGAGCAGTTCTTC.

The V call is TRBV12-3 or TRBV12-4, the J call TRBJ2-3, with D uncertain. Trimming stripped 1 base from V and 2 bases from J, with 10 bases between. The CDR3 has 15 amino acids. CDR3 bases: TGTGCCAGCAGTTTAGGGACGCGTCCCACAGATACGCAGTATTTT. It is translated as CASSLGTRPTDTQYF.

This chain joins TRBV7-8 and TRBJ2-1; 8 bases map to TRBD2. Germline V gene lookup returns CDR1 SGHVS and CDR2 FQNEAQ. This CDR3 has 20 amino acids. The V gene end was trimmed by 7 bases and the J gene end by 0 bases; junction bases not matched to a gene: 20. CDR3 DNA: TGTGCCAGCACCTCCTCGGGGCTTAGCGGGGAGCCCTACTCCTACAATGAGCAGTTCTTC. Encoded protein: CASTSSGLSGEPYSYNEQFF.

The chain has TRBV18 and TRBJ1-3, with D tentatively TRBD1 (5 bases). The CDR3 is made up of 13 amino acids. Germline V lookup: CDR1 KGHSH, CDR2 LQKENI. Trimming shortened V by 2 bases and J by 4 bases, and 6 bases separated the two germline ends. The CDR3 DNA is TGTGCCAGCTCACCAGGGGACGGAAACACCATATATTTT. Protein sequence: CASSPGDGNTIYF. The full variable domain, with the rest looked up from reference TRBV18 and TRBJ1-3, is NAGVMQNPRHLVRRRGQEARLRCSPMKGHSHVYWYRQLPEEGLKFMVYLQKENIIDESGMPKERFSAEFPKEGPSILRIQQVVRGDSAAYFCASSPGDGNTIYFGEGSWLTVV.

The CDR3 sequence is CASSFRPTGGEQFF. The CDR3 DNA reads as TGTGCCAGCAGTTTCCGACCGACAGGGGGTGAGCAGTTCTTC. The chain recombines TRBV27 with TRBJ2-1, with 9 bases that match TRBD1. V trimming: 3 bases; J trimming: 9 bases; junction bases outside the gene matches: 6. In germline, CDR1 is MNHEY, CDR2 SMNVEV (reference sequence). CDR3 size: 14 residues.

This clonotype was detected ten times or more. The chain has TRBV20-1 and TRBJ2-3, with TRBD2 matching 14 bases. V lost 3 bases to trimming and J lost 1 base; unmatched junction nucleotides: 3. Germline V gives CDR1 DFQATT, CDR2 SNEGSKA (reference sequence). CDR3 length: 16 amino acids. The CDR3 bases are TGCAGTGCTAGTCCGGGACTAGCGGGAGGCACAGATACGCAGTATTTT. It yields the protein CSASPGLAGGTDTQYF.

This chain joins TRBV7-9 and TRBJ1-4; D ambiguous. CDR1 and CDR2 (germline): SEHNR, FQNEAQ (reference sequence). This CDR3 contains 15 residues. Trimming cost V 1 base and J 3 bases, with 9 bases left between them. The DNA for the CDR3 is TGTGCCAGCAGCTTAGAATCACTTTCTAATGAAAAACTGTTTTTT. Residues: CASSLESLSNEKLFF.

The V and J genes are TRBV24-1 and TRBJ1-5; D is undetermined. The CDR3 has 12 residues. Germline V lookup: CDR1 KGHDR, CDR2 SFDVKD. Trimming pared 1 base from V and 7 bases from J, leaving 4 bases between. CDR3 sequence (DNA): TGTGCCACCAGTGATTTTGACCAGCCCCAGCATTTT. Translation gives CATSDFDQPQHF.

V and J are TRBV29-1 and TRBJ1-1; 10 bases match TRBD1. V lost 4 bases and J lost 1; bases outside the gene matches: 3. The CDR3 loop spans 14 amino acids. Germline CDR1 and CDR2: SQVTM and ANQGSEA. The CDR3 spells CSVGQGAANTEAFF. The DNA for the CDR3 is TGCAGCGTTGGACAGGGGGCAGCGAACACTGAAGCTTTCTTT.

This chain connects TRBV6-2 or TRBV6-3 to TRBJ2-6; D unresolved. The CDR3 runs 15 residues. CDR1 MNHEY and CDR2 SVGEGT come from the germline V gene. The V and J ends lost 6 bases and 0 bases respectively, with 9 bases between them. The CDR3 sequence is CASSLDISGANVLTF. CDR3 in DNA: TGTGCCAGCAGCCTCGACATCTCTGGGGCCAACGTCCTGACTTTC.

This clonotype came up many times. The chain links TRBV6-5 to TRBJ2-3; 9 nucleotides match TRBD2. J lost 2 bases, V lost 0 bases, and 6 bases had no gene match. The germline V gene has CDR1 MNHEY and CDR2 SVGAGI. The CDR3 contains 17 residues. The CDR3 here is CASSYSNRGRATDTQYF. CDR3 bases: TGTGCCAGCAGTTACTCTAACCGCGGGAGGGCCACAGATACGCAGTATTTT.

This clonotype was observed many times. This chain joins TRBV28 and TRBJ1-1, with TRBD1 matching 8 bases. The germline V gene encodes CDR1 MDHEN and CDR2 SYDVKM. The J segment lost 11 bases and the V segment lost 3 bases, leaving 5 bases of the junction unmatched. The CDR3 totals 12 residues. CDR3 region: CASSFLGQGAFF. The CDR3 DNA is TGTGCCAGCAGTTTTTTAGGACAGGGTGCTTTCTTT.

The rearrangement uses TRBV5-6 and TRBJ2-7; D is uncertain. The germline gives CDR1 SGHDT, CDR2 YYEEEE. Trimming took 2 bases from V and 0 from J, leaving 9 bases between them. The CDR3 totals 14 residues. The CDR3 sequence is CASSFPGASYEQYF. DNA for the CDR3: TGTGCCAGCAGCTTCCCAGGAGCCTCCTACGAGCAGTACTTC.

This sequence joins TRBV14 and TRBJ1-4; 9 bases fit TRBD1. This CDR3 region has 16 residues. V gave up 4 bases and J gave up 2 bases; unmatched junction bases: 5. CDR1 and CDR2 from the germline V gene are SGHDN and FVKESK. In DNA, the CDR3 is TGTGCCAGCAGCCCCGGGACAGGGCATACTAATGAAAAACTGTTTTTT. It encodes CASSPGTGHTNEKLFF.

This clonotype was detected only a few times. This chain links TRBV5-1 with TRBJ1-2; 8 nucleotides match TRBD1. CDR1 and CDR2 from the germline V gene are SGHRS and YFSETQ. The V and J ends lost 0 bases and 8 bases, in that order; junction bases with no gene match: 9. The length of the CDR3 is 15 residues. The CDR3 DNA reads TGCGCCAGCAGCTTGGAAAACGGACAGGGTAGCGGCTACACCTTC. Its protein product is CASSLENGQGSGYTF.